This T cell receptor (beta chain) was identified in a study of T cell changes during pregnancy in multiple sclerosis. Produced via immunoSEQ multiplex PCR; TCRdb's table is partial and in-frame only. The sample contains almost 50,000 clones, about 90% of which appear only once. From germline, CDR1 is SGHVS and CDR2 FQNEAQ. Trimming pared 5 bases from V and 3 bases from J, leaving 14 bases between. The CDR3 loop spans 15 amino acids. Sequenced material: CD8+ T cells from peripheral blood mononuclear cells, taken after pregnancy. The origin of this receptor is a female donor with multiple sclerosis, enrolled in a pregnancy study. The chain employs TRBV7-8 and TRBJ1-3, with D possibly matching TRBD1 (6 bases). The CDR3 here is CASSGPRGHGNTIYF. The CDR3 DNA sequence: TGTGCCAGCAGCGGACCCAGGGGTCATGGAAACACCATATATTTT.